Below, 19 T cell receptor beta chains from the same sample are listed, as sequenced in a study of CD8+ T cells in alopecia areata. In each case, RNA was isolated and then reverse transcribed into cDNA as the sequencing template. Some clones are missing from TCRdb's copy, which holds only in-frame ones; the method was immunoSEQ multiplex PCR. The sample yields 150,000 to 250,000 clones, 60% to 70% seen once. This sample's treatment: oral pan-JAK inhibitor, 5-10 mg twice daily. The sample here was CD4+ T cells sorted from blood, taken at week 4, from a patient treated with tofacitinib. These receptors were obtained from a human donor with alopecia areata.

The chain links TRBV11-1 to TRBJ1-6; perhaps TRBD1 as D (5 bases). V was trimmed by 6 bases and J by 6 bases, leaving 12 bases between them. CDR1 and CDR2 (germline): SGHAT, FQDESV (reference sequence). The CDR3 has 14 residues. The CDR3 coding sequence is TGTGCCAGCAGACAGGACGGAATTAATTCACCCCTCCACTTT. Translation: CASRQDGINSPLHF.

This clone came up a few times. This sequence joins TRBV5-1 and TRBJ2-7; TRBD2 matches 8 bases. After removal of 4 bases from V and 6 bases from J, the junction contained 3 bases not matched to a gene. The CDR3 consists of 12 residues. Germline V lookup: CDR1 SGHRS, CDR2 YFSETQ. CDR3 in amino acids: CASSIGLAEQYF. The DNA for the CDR3 is TGCGCCAGCAGCATCGGACTAGCCGAGCAGTACTTC.

The J gene is TRBJ1-6, the V gene TRBV9; 9 nucleotides line up with TRBD1. Germline V gene lookup returns CDR1 SGDLS and CDR2 YYNGEE. This CDR3 comprises 15 residues. V dropped 3 bases and J dropped 8; count of bases not matched to a gene: 6. Here the CDR3 reads CASSAPGTGHSPLHF. As DNA, the CDR3 is TGTGCCAGCAGCGCCCCGGGGACAGGGCATTCACCCCTCCACTTT.

This clone was seen a few times. V usage is TRBV19 and J usage is TRBJ2-4, with 7 bases lining up with TRBD1. CDR3 length: 13 amino acids. CDR1 LNHDA and CDR2 SQIVND come from the germline V gene (reference sequence). Trimming at V came to 6 bases and at J to 9 bases, leaving 8 bases not matched to a gene. Written as DNA, the CDR3 is TGTGCCAGTAGAAGGGGGCTTAACAGCATTCAGTACTTC. Translation gives CASRRGLNSIQYF.

The chain uses TRBV2 and TRBJ2-5, with D perhaps matching TRBD1 or TRBD2 (5 bases each). The CDR3 covers 14 residues. V lost 4 bases and J 2 bases, leaving 11 bases between the germline ends. Per the germline V gene, CDR1 is SNHLY and CDR2 is FYNNEI. CDR3 amino acids: CASSGGPPQETQYF. The CDR3 coding sequence is TGTGCCAGCAGTGGGGGACCGCCGCAAGAGACCCAGTACTTC.

V and J are TRBV2 and TRBJ2-7, with a possible D match to TRBD1 (6 bases). This CDR3 spans 12 amino acids. V was clipped by 10 bases and J by 3 bases, with 13 bases between them. Per the germline V gene, CDR1 is SNHLY and CDR2 is FYNNEI. The CDR3, as DNA: TGTGCCACGTCCCGGACAGACTACGAGCAGTACTTC. Its protein product is CATSRTDYEQYF.

This chain links TRBV29-1 with TRBJ1-2; D remains ambiguous. V was pared by 0 bases and J by 3 bases, with 8 bases between. The germline gives CDR1 SQVTM, CDR2 ANQGSEA. This CDR3 has 13 residues. The CDR3 here is CSVEDLSDYGYTF. The DNA for the CDR3 is TGCAGCGTTGAAGATCTTAGTGACTATGGCTACACCTTC.

V gene TRBV2 combines with J gene TRBJ1-5; 8 positions match TRBD1. This CDR3 has 15 amino acids. Germline lookup yields CDR1 SNHLY and CDR2 FYNNEI. Germline trimming cut 3 bases from V and 5 bases from J; bases unmatched to any gene: 6. The chain's CDR3 is CASSDDRGRDQPQHF. The CDR3 coding sequence is TGTGCCAGCAGTGATGACAGGGGAAGAGATCAGCCCCAGCATTTT.

This chain connects TRBV4-1 to TRBJ1-2; 9 bases line up with TRBD1. Unmatched junction bases numbered 10, after V lost 3 bases and J lost 2 bases. The CDR3 runs 17 residues. The germline CDR1 and CDR2 sequences are MGHRA and YSYEKL. The CDR3 DNA reads TGCGCCAGCAGCCAGCCCGGGACAGGGAGGAGAAACTATGGCTACACCTTC. This codes for CASSQPGTGRRNYGYTF.

The chain employs TRBV5-1 and TRBJ2-7, with D possibly matching TRBD1 (5 bases). There are 13 residues in the CDR3. Germline V gene sequence: CDR1 SGHRS, CDR2 YFSETQ. V was pared by 3 bases and J by 7 bases, with 14 bases between. The CDR3 DNA reads as TGCGCCAGCAGCTCCCTGGGGCCCGGGGAGCAGTACTTC. Protein: CASSSLGPGEQYF.

The chain has TRBV7-9 and TRBJ1-1, with unresolved D. This CDR3 is built from 14 residues. Looked up from germline, CDR1 is SEHNR and CDR2 is FQNEAQ (reference sequence). Trimming cost V 1 base and J 0 bases, with 6 bases left between them. CDR3 nucleotide sequence: TGTGCCAGCAGCTTAGGTGGCCTGAACACTGAAGCTTTCTTT. It translates to CASSLGGLNTEAFF. Complete variable domain (other parts from reference TRBV7-9 and TRBJ1-1): DTGVSQNPRHKITKRGQNVTFRCDPISEHNRLYWYRQTLGQGPEFLTYFQNEAQLEKSRLLSDRFSAERPKGSFSTLEIQRTEQGDSAMYLCASSLGGLNTEAFFGQGTRLTVV.

This clone was seen a handful of times. This sequence joins TRBV7-9 and TRBJ1-2, with D possibly matching TRBD1 (6 bases). The V end was cut by 4 bases, the J end by 5 bases, with 20 bases between. Germline assignment: CDR1 SEHNR and CDR2 FQNEAQ (reference sequence). There are 16 residues in the CDR3. The CDR3 reads CASSSPRGTSLYGYTF. The CDR3 DNA is TGTGCCAGCAGCTCCCCCCGCGGGACAAGCCTATATGGCTACACCTTC.

CDR3 residues: CASSVEERAKYGYTF. The CDR3 region has the DNA TGTGCCAGCAGCGTAGAGGAAAGGGCCAAGTATGGCTACACCTTC. The rearrangement uses TRBV9 and TRBJ1-2; no firm D call. CDR3 length: 15 residues. Trimming removed 0 bases from V and 5 bases from J, with 14 bases in between. CDR1 is SGDLS and CDR2 is YYNGEE in the germline V gene.

The J gene is TRBJ2-7, the V gene TRBV6-1, with 9 bases lining up with TRBD1. J gave up 4 bases and V 6 bases, and 4 bases lay outside the gene matches. This CDR3 spans 13 amino acids. CDR1 is MNHNS and CDR2 is SASEGT in the germline V gene. DNA for the CDR3: TGTGCCAGCAGCGACAGGGGGTGGTACGAGCAGTACTTC. Amino acid sequence: CASSDRGWYEQYF.

In regard to this clone: The same CDR3 arises from other DNA sequences in this sample as well. V and J are TRBV18 and TRBJ2-5; TRBD1 might be the D (6 bases). The length of the CDR3 is 13 residues. The V gene's germline CDR1 is KGHSH and CDR2 LQKENI. Trimming took 1 base from V and 4 from J, leaving 7 bases between them. CDR3 region: CASSPQGGETQYF. In DNA form, the CDR3 reads TGTGCCAGCTCACCACAAGGGGGAGAGACCCAGTACTTC.

The gene calls are TRBV30 and TRBJ2-3; D may match TRBD1 or TRBD2 (5 bases each). Trimming stripped 7 bases from V and 4 bases from J, with 12 bases between. Germline V gene data show CDR1 as GTSNPN and CDR2 as SVGIG (reference sequence). The CDR3 extends over 12 amino acids. This CDR3 reads CALDGAPDTQYF. Here the CDR3 DNA reads TGTGCCTTAGACGGGGCCCCAGATACGCAGTATTTT.

This sequence joins TRBV15 and TRBJ2-7, with D tentatively TRBD1 (5 bases). The V end lost 0 bases, the J end lost 6 bases, and 15 bases lay between the germline ends. The germline gives CDR1 LNHNV, CDR2 YYDKDF (reference sequence). CDR3 length equals 15 residues. The CDR3 nucleotides read TGTGCCACCAGCAGAGATCGGCCAGGGATCTCCGAGCAGTACTTC. Amino acids: CATSRDRPGISEQYF.

J is TRBJ1-5 and V is TRBV2; 8 bases match TRBD1. CDR1 SNHLY and CDR2 FYNNEI come from the germline V gene. The J segment lost 3 bases and the V segment lost 7 bases, leaving 8 bases of the junction unmatched. The CDR3 is 15 residues long. The CDR3 coding sequence is TGTGCCAGCATGCAGGGGGCCTCTTTCAATCAGCCCCAGCATTTT. It encodes CASMQGASFNQPQHF.

The chain couples TRBV7-2 to TRBJ1-4; weak D call: TRBD1 (5 bases). Deletions cut 1 base from V and 6 bases from J, with 12 bases between. The CDR3 is 15 residues long. Germline values: CDR1 SGHTA, CDR2 FQGNSA. CDR3: CASSLGMQGDEKLFF. The CDR3 DNA follows: TGTGCCAGCAGCTTAGGTATGCAGGGAGATGAAAAACTGTTTTTT.